This T cell receptor beta chain appears in the sequencing data of a study of shared clonotypes between healthy human individuals. Study conclusions and caveats: There were few donors, and this limited the genetic and exposure-history diversity represented.

A remark on this clone: Its antigen is unidentified.

The sequencing of unsorted PBMC DNA took place on ten immunoSEQ deep assay plates. The method was immunoSEQ multiplex PCR; TCRdb's version includes in-frame clones alone and lacks a portion of them. The data show approximately 500,000 clones, about 80% seen once. The clonotype originates from a woman aged 40 to 50 in good health. Some clones in this sample may be carry-over from other donors' samples. The sequencing input was PBMCs.

The CDR3 DNA is TGTGCCAGCAGTGTTGACAGGGGAGGCAATGAGCAGTTCTTC. It is translated as CASSVDRGGNEQFF. The gene calls are TRBV6-1 and TRBJ2-1, with 8 bases aligning to TRBD1. The CDR3 loop spans 14 amino acids. In germline, CDR1 is MNHNS, CDR2 SASEGT. Trimming at V came to 4 bases and at J to 6 bases, leaving 5 bases not matched to a gene.